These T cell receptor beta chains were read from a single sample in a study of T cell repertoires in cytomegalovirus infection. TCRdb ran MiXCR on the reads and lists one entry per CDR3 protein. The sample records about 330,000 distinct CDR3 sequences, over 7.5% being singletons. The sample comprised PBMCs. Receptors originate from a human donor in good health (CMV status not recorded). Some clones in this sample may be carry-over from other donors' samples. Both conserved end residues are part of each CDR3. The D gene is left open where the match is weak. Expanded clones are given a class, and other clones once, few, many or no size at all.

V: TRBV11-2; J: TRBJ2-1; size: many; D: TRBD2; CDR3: CASSSWTSEYNEQFF; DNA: TGTGCCAGCAGCTCCTGGACTAGCGAGTACAATGAGCAGTTCTTC
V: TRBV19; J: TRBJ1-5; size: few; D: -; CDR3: CASSIVHHQPQHF; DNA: TGTGCCAGTAGTATAGTTCACCATCAGCCCCAGCATTTT
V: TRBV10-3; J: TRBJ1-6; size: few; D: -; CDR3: CAISGSDNSPLHF; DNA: TGTGCCATCAGTGGGTCAGATAATTCACCCCTCCACTTT
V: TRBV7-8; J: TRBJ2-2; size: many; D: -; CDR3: CASSLTPGIATGELFF; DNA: TGTGCCAGCAGCCTGACTCCCGGGATCGCCACCGGGGAGCTGTTTTTT
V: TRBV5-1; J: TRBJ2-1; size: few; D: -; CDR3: CASIQTPTGNEQFF; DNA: TGCGCCAGCATTCAAACCCCCACTGGCAATGAGCAGTTCTTC
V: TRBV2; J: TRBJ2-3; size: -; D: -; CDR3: CASSEQGGDRNTDTQYF; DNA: TGTGCCAGCAGTGAACAAGGGGGGGATCGGAACACAGATACGCAGTATTTT
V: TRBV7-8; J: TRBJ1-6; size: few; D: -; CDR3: CASSLGTAPYNSPLHF; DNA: TGTGCCAGCAGCTTAGGGACAGCGCCTTATAATTCACCCCTCCACTTT
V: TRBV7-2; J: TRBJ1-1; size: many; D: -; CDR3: CASSPLRGQGTEAFF; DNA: TGTGCCAGCAGCCCCCTGCGGGGGCAGGGCACTGAAGCTTTCTTT
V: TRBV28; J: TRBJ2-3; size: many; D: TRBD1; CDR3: CASSPLWGQGTDTQYF; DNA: TGTGCCAGCAGTCCCCTTTGGGGACAGGGCACAGATACGCAGTATTTT
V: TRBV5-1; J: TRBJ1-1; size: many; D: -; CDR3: CASSLQFTTEAFF; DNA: TGCGCCAGCAGCCTCCAGTTTACCACTGAAGCTTTCTTT
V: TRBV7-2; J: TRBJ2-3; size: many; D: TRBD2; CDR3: CASSWRGGLTDTQYF; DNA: TGTGCCAGCAGCTGGCGCGGGGGGTTGACAGATACGCAGTATTTT
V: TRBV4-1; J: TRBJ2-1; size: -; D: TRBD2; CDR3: CASKTSGRSYEQFF; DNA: TGCGCCAGCAAGACTAGCGGGAGGTCATATGAGCAGTTCTTC
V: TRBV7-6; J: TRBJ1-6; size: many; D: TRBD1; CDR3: CASSLEQGNSPLHF; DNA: TGTGCCAGCAGCTTAGAACAGGGGAATTCACCCCTCCACTTT
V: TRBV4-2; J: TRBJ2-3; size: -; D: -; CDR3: CASSQGQQDTQYF; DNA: TGTGCCAGCAGCCAGGGGCAGCAAGATACGCAGTATTTT
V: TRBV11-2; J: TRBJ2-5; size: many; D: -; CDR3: CASSLGSPWETQYF; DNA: TGTGCCAGCAGCTTAGGGTCCCCATGGGAGACCCAGTACTTC
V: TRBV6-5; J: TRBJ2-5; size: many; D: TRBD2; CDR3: CASSYDRRTIGTSGGSQGAQYF; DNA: TGTGCCAGCAGTTACGACCGACGGACAATAGGGACTAGCGGGGGATCCCAAGGGGCCCAGTACTTC
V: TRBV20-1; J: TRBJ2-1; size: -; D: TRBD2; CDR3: CSARGGTSGRNEQFF; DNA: TGCAGTGCTAGAGGCGGGACTAGCGGGAGGAATGAGCAGTTCTTC
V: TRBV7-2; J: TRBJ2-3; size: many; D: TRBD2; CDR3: CASSSGLAGETQYF; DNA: TGTGCCAGCAGCTCGGGACTAGCGGGGGAAACGCAGTATTTT
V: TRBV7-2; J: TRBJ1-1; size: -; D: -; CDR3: CASSLVVRQNTEAFF; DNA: TGTGCCAGCAGCTTAGTTGTCAGACAGAACACTGAAGCTTTCTTT
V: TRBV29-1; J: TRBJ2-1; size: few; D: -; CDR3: CSVEDRGGMDEQFF; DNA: TGCAGCGTTGAAGATCGAGGAGGTATGGATGAGCAGTTCTTC
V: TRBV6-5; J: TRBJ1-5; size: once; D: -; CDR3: CASSYSWQGNQPQHF; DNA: TGTGCCAGCAGTTACTCGTGGCAGGGGAATCAGCCCCAGCATTTT
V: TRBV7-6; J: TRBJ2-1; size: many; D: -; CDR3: CASSSPPSSYNEQFF; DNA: TGTGCCAGCAGCTCCCCCCCGAGCTCCTACAATGAGCAGTTCTTC
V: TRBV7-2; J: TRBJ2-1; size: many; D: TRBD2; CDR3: CASSSGLAGSYNEQFF; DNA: TGTGCCAGCAGCTCGGGACTAGCGGGCTCATACAATGAGCAGTTCTTC
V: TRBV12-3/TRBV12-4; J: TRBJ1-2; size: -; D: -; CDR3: CASSFGSKRGGYTF; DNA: TGTGCCAGCAGTTTTGGCAGCAAAAGGGGTGGCTACACCTTC
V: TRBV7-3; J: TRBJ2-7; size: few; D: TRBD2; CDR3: CASSLMAGGPYEQYF; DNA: TGTGCCAGCAGCTTAATGGCGGGAGGGCCCTACGAGCAGTACTTC
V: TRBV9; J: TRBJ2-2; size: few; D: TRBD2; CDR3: CASSVVTGTSGRPGELFF; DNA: TGTGCCAGCAGCGTCGTAACCGGGACTAGCGGGAGGCCCGGGGAGCTGTTTTTT
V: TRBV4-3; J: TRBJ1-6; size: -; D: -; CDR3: CASSQDHPFSNSPLHF; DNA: TGCGCCAGCAGCCAAGATCACCCGTTTTCCAATTCACCCCTCCACTTT
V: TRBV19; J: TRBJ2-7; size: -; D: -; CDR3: CASSIVRDLTHEQYF; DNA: TGTGCCAGTAGTATAGTGCGGGATTTGACCCACGAGCAGTACTTC
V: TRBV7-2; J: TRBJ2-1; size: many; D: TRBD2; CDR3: CASTPEWSGVANEQFF; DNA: TGTGCCAGCACGCCTGAGTGGAGCGGGGTAGCAAATGAGCAGTTCTTC
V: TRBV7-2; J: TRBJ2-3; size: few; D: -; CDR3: CASSYLPGATDTQYF; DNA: TGTGCCAGCAGCTATCTTCCGGGGGCCACAGATACGCAGTATTTT
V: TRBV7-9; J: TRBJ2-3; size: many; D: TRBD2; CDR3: CASSLRASGYTQYF; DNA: TGTGCCAGCAGCTTAAGGGCTAGCGGGTATACGCAGTATTTT
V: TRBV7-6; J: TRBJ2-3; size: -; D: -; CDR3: CASSLTATDTQYF; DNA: TGTGCCAGCAGCTTGACAGCCACAGATACGCAGTATTTT
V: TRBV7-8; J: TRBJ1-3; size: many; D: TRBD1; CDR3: CASSTGQGFSGNTIYF; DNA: TGTGCCAGCAGCACGGGACAGGGCTTCTCTGGAAACACCATATATTTT
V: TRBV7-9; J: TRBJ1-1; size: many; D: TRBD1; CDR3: CASSLPEGQGPTEAFF; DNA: TGTGCCAGCAGCTTACCGGAGGGACAGGGACCCACTGAAGCTTTCTTT
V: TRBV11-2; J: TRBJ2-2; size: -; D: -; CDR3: CASSSTQGLGELFF; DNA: TGTGCCAGCAGCTCAACTCAGGGTCTTGGGGAGCTGTTTTTT
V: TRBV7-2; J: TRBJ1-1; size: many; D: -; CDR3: CASSLATAGGGTEAFF; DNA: TGTGCCAGCAGCTTAGCCACAGCGGGGGGGGGAACTGAAGCTTTCTTT